Its frequency marks the clone carrying this TCR beta chain as medium-sized (0.01 to 0.1%). Its matching antigen is unknown. These data come from a study of T cell clusters in autoimmune cytopenias. The CDR3 contains 20 residues. Germline lookup yields CDR1 MNHEY and CDR2 SMNVEV (reference sequence). Study-level findings and limits: Physiological T cell clusters of healthy donors were apparently absent in primary autoimmune cytopenia patients. TRB repertoire shifts in secondary cytopenia and chronic lymphocytic leukemia mostly reflected lymphoma, not autoimmunity. No cluster-lack signature appeared between secondary cytopenia and chronic lymphocytic leukemia patients, apparently due to lymphoma masking.

One tube held mixed TRB-A and TRB-B primer pools for touch-down PCR. From the multiplex PCR reads, TCRdb lists one entry per CDR3 protein and no DNA. With about 1,900 distinct CDR3 sequences in the sample, the ten largest clones hold 53%. Roughly 40,000 genome equivalents of blood DNA were amplified for TRB. The sample consisted of peripheral blood. V usage is TRBV27 and J usage is TRBJ1-2; TCRdb's D call of TRBD1 is untestable without DNA. The TCR sequence derives from a human donor with an autoimmune cytopenia or autoimmune hepatitis (not recorded which). The CDR3 sequence: CASSLYSPTAKGRRNYGYTF.